These 17 T cell receptor beta chains were all obtained from the same sample, sequenced in a study of blood T cell repertoires in COVID-19. The protocol was immunoSEQ multiplex PCR, while the TCRdb copy is restricted to in-frame clones and leaves out a portion. The profile covers some 250,000 clones, with 86% appearing a single time and around 16% taken by the ten largest. Input material: PBMCs or T cells enriched from blood (not recorded which). The source of these receptors is a man aged 18 to 29 who had recovered from COVID-19.

The chain uses TRBV5-1 and TRBJ1-1; TRBD1 matches 9 bases. The CDR3 runs to 16 residues. Germline trimming cut 7 bases from V and 3 bases from J; bases unmatched to any gene: 13. Germline V lookup: CDR1 SGHRS, CDR2 YFSETQ. CDR3 residues: CASLRGQGGADTEAFF. CDR3 DNA: TGCGCCAGCCTCCGGGGACAGGGAGGGGCAGACACTGAAGCTTTCTTT.

The chain has TRBV12-3 or TRBV12-4 and TRBJ1-2; D gene unclear. Trimming shortened V by 6 bases and J by 1 base, and 6 bases separated the two germline ends. The CDR3 has 12 amino acids. The DNA for the CDR3 is TGTGCCAGCAGCCCCCTTAACTATGGCTACACCTTC. Translation gives CASSPLNYGYTF.

V is TRBV28 and J is TRBJ1-1, with TRBD1 matching over 10 bases. The germline V gene has CDR1 MDHEN and CDR2 SYDVKM. With 3 bases clipped from V and 7 bases from J, the junction kept 8 bases outside the gene matches. The CDR3 is 15 residues long. The DNA of the CDR3 is TGTGCCAGCAGTTTGGACAGGGGGATAGGTAGTGAAGCTTTCTTT. Translating gives CASSLDRGIGSEAFF.

The chain uses TRBV7-9 and TRBJ2-5, with 8 bases matching TRBD1. The CDR3 loop spans 15 amino acids. Germline V lookup: CDR1 SEHNR, CDR2 FQNEAQ (reference sequence). The ends lost 6 bases at V and 2 bases at J; junction bases unmatched: 8. CDR3 coding DNA: TGTGCCAGCAGTCCTAGGACAGGGACTCAAGAGACCCAGTACTTC. Amino acids: CASSPRTGTQETQYF.

This chain uses TRBV7-3 with TRBJ1-1; 11 bases line up with TRBD1. CDR1 is SGHTA, CDR2 FQGTGA, per germline. V lost 3 bases to trimming and J lost 6 bases; unmatched junction nucleotides: 0. The CDR3 contains 13 residues. The CDR3 sequence is CASSLGQGAEAFF. The CDR3 nucleotides are TGTGCCAGCAGCTTGGGACAGGGGGCTGAAGCTTTCTTT.

This clone has a single count. The rearrangement links TRBV7-9 to TRBJ2-7; TRBD2 agrees at 11 bases. The CDR3 consists of 16 residues. J gave up 2 bases and V 5 bases, and 8 bases lay outside the gene matches. Germline CDR1 reads SEHNR; CDR2 reads FQNEAQ (reference sequence). The CDR3 protein is CASSPGTSGLTYEQYF. CDR3 nucleotides: TGTGCCAGCAGCCCGGGGACTAGCGGCCTCACCTACGAGCAGTACTTC.

This chain links TRBV18 with TRBJ2-7; 10 nucleotides agree with TRBD1. The length of the CDR3 is 19 residues. Germline V CDR1 and CDR2: KGHSH, LQKENI. J was trimmed by 3 bases and V by 6 bases; bases with no gene match: 20. The DNA for the CDR3 is TGTGCCAGCTCCCAAAACCTATTTGCGGGGACAGGGGTTATCTACGAGCAGTACTTC. Translation: CASSQNLFAGTGVIYEQYF.

This clone has more than one count but fewer than ten. This sequence joins TRBV7-9 and TRBJ1-6; D not certain. Germline CDR1 and CDR2: SEHNR and FQNEAQ (reference sequence). The CDR3 sequence is 14 residues long. The germline V and J ends were trimmed by 4 bases and 7 bases, with 11 bases remaining between them. CDR3 sequence: CASSSRGGNSPLHF. In nucleotides, the CDR3 is TGTGCCAGCAGCTCCCGAGGTGGGAATTCACCCCTCCACTTT.

The chain has TRBV21-1 and TRBJ2-5; the D call of TRBD1 is as the table states it, not checked on the DNA. TRBV21-1 is a pseudogene. The CDR3 consists of 12 residues. DNA of the CDR3: TGTGCCACCGCGACAGGGGAGGAGACCCAGTACTTC. It translates to CATATGEETQYF.

This clone was seen more than once but under ten times. The sample has other DNA sequences that encode this CDR3 too. This rearrangement joins TRBV4-1 to TRBJ2-7; 10 nucleotides line up with TRBD1. J lost 7 bases, V lost 4 bases, and 10 bases had no gene match. Germline V gives CDR1 MGHRA, CDR2 YSYEKL. CDR3 length equals 15 residues. The CDR3 region is CASSPRDRGFREQYF. The DNA of the CDR3 is TGCGCCAGCAGCCCCCGGGACAGGGGCTTTAGGGAGCAGTACTTC.

V usage is TRBV4-1 and J usage is TRBJ2-1; 7 nucleotides line up with TRBD2. Germline CDR1 and CDR2: MGHRA and YSYEKL. The CDR3 loop spans 17 amino acids. With V trimmed by 4 bases and J by 1 base, 10 bases remained unmatched. The CDR3 protein is CASSPLLLADSYNEQFF. CDR3 bases: TGCGCCAGCAGCCCCCTGCTGCTAGCGGATTCCTACAATGAGCAGTTCTTC.

V and J are TRBV5-4 and TRBJ2-3; D perhaps matches TRBD2 (5 bases). The CDR3 spans 14 residues. From germline, CDR1 is SGHNT and CDR2 YYREEE (reference sequence). V lost 4 bases and J 3 bases, leaving 12 bases between the germline ends. The DNA of the CDR3 is TGTGCCAGCAGCCAAGACTACATGACAGATACGCAGTATTTT. It encodes CASSQDYMTDTQYF.

The rearrangement links TRBV7-8 to TRBJ1-1; D unclear. V was shortened by 1 base and J by 0 bases, with 6 bases between the two germline ends. There are 14 residues in the CDR3. Germline-derived CDR1 and CDR2 are SGHVS and FQNEAQ. The CDR3 is CASSLGYVNTEAFF. The CDR3 bases are TGTGCCAGCAGCTTAGGTTATGTGAACACTGAAGCTTTCTTT. The full variable domain, completed using reference TRBV7-8 and TRBJ1-1, is GAGVSQSPRYKVAKRGQDVALRCDPISGHVSLFWYQQALGQGPEFLTYFQNEAQLDKSGLPSDRFFAERPEGSVSTLKIQRTQQEDSAVYLCASSLGYVNTEAFFGQGTRLTVV.

J is TRBJ1-2 and V is TRBV9, with 10 bases identical to TRBD1. From germline, CDR1 is SGDLS and CDR2 YYNGEE. V shed 7 bases and J 4 bases; nucleotides not matched to a gene: 7. This CDR3 has 14 amino acids. The chain's CDR3 is CASGRTGGFYGYTF. The DNA of the CDR3 is TGTGCCAGCGGGAGGACAGGGGGGTTCTATGGCTACACCTTC.

A few counts support this clone. V usage is TRBV10-1 and J usage is TRBJ2-5; 9 bases fit TRBD2. In germline, CDR1 is WNHNN, CDR2 SYGVQD (reference sequence). The trim removed 0 bases at V and 2 bases at J, leaving 1 base unmatched. The CDR3 length is 15 residues. DNA for the CDR3: TGCGCCAGCAGTGAGTCGCGGGGGGGACAAGAGACCCAGTACTTC. This sequence encodes CASSESRGGQETQYF.

Comment on this clone: The same CDR3 arises from other DNA sequences in this sample as well. The chain couples TRBV7-9 to TRBJ1-1; D remains unclear. The CDR3 covers 12 residues. V lost 5 bases to trimming and J lost 3 bases, with 7 bases between them. Germline V gene sequence: CDR1 SEHNR, CDR2 FQNEAQ (reference sequence). The CDR3 region is CASSPGDTEAFF. CDR3 bases: TGTGCCAGCAGCCCCGGGGACACTGAAGCTTTCTTT.

This chain links TRBV2 with TRBJ1-4; D is perhaps TRBD1 (5 bases). V lost 8 bases to trimming and J lost 3 bases, with 10 bases between them. This CDR3 is built from 13 residues. Germline lookup yields CDR1 SNHLY and CDR2 FYNNEI. CDR3 sequence: CASDDRANEKLFF. Written as DNA, the CDR3 is TGTGCCAGCGACGACAGAGCTAATGAAAAACTGTTTTTT.